The rows below give T cell receptor beta chains drawn from one sample of a study of CD8 T cells in Susac syndrome. One entry per CDR3 protein, called by TCRdb with MiXCR from the immunoSEQ multiplex PCR reads. Of about 250,000 distinct CDR3 sequences in the sample, approximately 92% were seen once. Sequencing was done on a sample of CD4+ T cells from PBMCs. Receptors were obtained from a human donor with multiple sclerosis. CDR3s include the opening cysteine and the closing phenylalanine or tryptophan. D genes are given only for firm matches. Only some rows state a clone size, as once, few, many or a class for expanded clones.

D	V	size	J	DNA	CDR3
.	TRBV20-1	.	TRBJ1-1	TGCAGTGCTGGGAAAACGGTGGGAAACACTGAAGCTTTCTTT	CSAGKTVGNTEAFF
.	TRBV9	.	TRBJ2-4	TGTGCCAGCAGCGTAGGTGGTCGTGTGGGGACCAAAAACATTCAGTACTTC	CASSVGGRVGTKNIQYF
TRBD1	TRBV19	.	TRBJ1-3	TGTGCCAGTAGTCTAACAGGGGTGGTTGGAAACACCATATATTTT	CASSLTGVVGNTIYF
.	TRBV10-3	.	TRBJ1-1	TGTGCCATCAGGGGTCAGGGAGACGCCACTGAAGCTTTCTTT	CAIRGQGDATEAFF
TRBD1	TRBV28	.	TRBJ1-2	TGTGCCAGCAGTCCCAAAGGGACAGGGGGCAAAAACTATGGCTACACCTTC	CASSPKGTGGKNYGYTF
.	TRBV28	.	TRBJ2-1	TGTGCCAGCACGGGCCATGAGCAGTTCTTC	CASTGHEQFF
.	TRBV29-1	.	TRBJ1-1	TGCAGCGGGGGGGAGCAGGCGACAAACACTGAAGCTTTCTTT	CSGGEQATNTEAFF
.	TRBV6-5	.	TRBJ1-2	TGTGCCAGCGGTATGGACTATGGCTACACCTTC	CASGMDYGYTF
.	TRBV24-1	.	TRBJ2-5	TGTGCCACCAGTGATCCAATGCCGGGATCCTTGGGAGAGACCCAGTACTTC	CATSDPMPGSLGETQYF
.	TRBV19	.	TRBJ1-2	TGTGCCAGTAGTATTCCCGGACAGAACTATGGCTACACCTTC	CASSIPGQNYGYTF
TRBD1	TRBV30	once	TRBJ1-4	TGTGCCTGGACAACAGGGGCCAAACTGTTTTTT	CAWTTGAKLFF
.	TRBV5-1	.	TRBJ1-1	TGCGCCAGCAGCCCACATGGCCGGGAGAGTGACACTGAAGCTTTCTTT	CASSPHGRESDTEAFF
.	TRBV30	.	TRBJ1-1	TGTGCCTGGAGGTCAGGTTTCCACACTGAAGCTTTCTTT	CAWRSGFHTEAFF
.	TRBV29-1	once	TRBJ1-2	TGCAGCGCTGTTCAGGGGTCGGACTATGGCTACACCTTC	CSAVQGSDYGYTF
.	TRBV20-1	.	TRBJ1-5	TGCAGTGCTAGAGGGGAAGGGGGCAATCAGCCCCAGCATTTT	CSARGEGGNQPQHF
.	TRBV2	.	TRBJ2-7	TGTGCCAGCAGTGTTGGGGCAGTCCACGAGCAGTACTTC	CASSVGAVHEQYF
TRBD1	TRBV30	.	TRBJ1-6	TGTGCCTGGGGCCGGGACAGGGTTAATTCACCCCTCCACTTT	CAWGRDRVNSPLHF
.	TRBV5-4	.	TRBJ2-3	TGTGCCAGCAGCTTGTGGATCACAGATACGCAGTATTTT	CASSLWITDTQYF
.	TRBV7-9	.	TRBJ2-1	TGTGCCAGCAGCGCAGGGGCCCGCCGCGATGAGCAGTTCTTC	CASSAGARRDEQFF
.	TRBV29-1	.	TRBJ1-2	TGCAGCGTTGACCGTCACGCTAACTATGGCTACACCTTC	CSVDRHANYGYTF
.	TRBV19	.	TRBJ1-1	TGTGCCAGTAGTATCAGGGGCATGAACACTGAAGCTTTCTTT	CASSIRGMNTEAFF
.	TRBV20-1	.	TRBJ2-7	TGCAGCGGTGGACAGAAGACCTACGAGCAGTACTTC	CSGGQKTYEQYF
TRBD2	TRBV5-4	.	TRBJ2-7	TGTGCCAGCAGCTCCGGACTAGCGGGTGGGGCCCCCTACGAGCAGTACTTC	CASSSGLAGGAPYEQYF
.	TRBV3-1	.	TRBJ2-1	TGTGCCAGCGCCCCCCCAGGCCCTAACAATGAGCAGTTCTTC	CASAPPGPNNEQFF
.	TRBV15	.	TRBJ1-1	TGTGCCACCACGACGTCCATGAACACTGAAGCTTTCTTT	CATTTSMNTEAFF
.	TRBV6-1	.	TRBJ2-1	TGTGCCAGCAGTGAAATCGGAGGGTACAATGAGCAGTTCTTC	CASSEIGGYNEQFF
.	TRBV5-1	.	TRBJ2-5	TGCGCCAGCAGCTTGGAAAGGGTGGAGACCCAGTACTTC	CASSLERVETQYF
.	TRBV7-3	.	TRBJ2-3	TGTGCCAGCAGCTCTACTAATGGGACTAGCACAGATACGCAGTATTTT	CASSSTNGTSTDTQYF
TRBD2	TRBV14	.	TRBJ2-4	TGTGCCAGCAGCCAGCGGACTAGCGGGAGTGGGGCCAAAAACATTCAGTACTTC	CASSQRTSGSGAKNIQYF
.	TRBV29-1	.	TRBJ1-1	TGCAGCGCCGGGGGGTTGGCGGGTAACGCTGAAGCTTTCTTT	CSAGGLAGNAEAFF
.	TRBV2	.	TRBJ2-3	TGTGCCAGCATTGGGATCACAGATACGCAGTATTTT	CASIGITDTQYF
.	TRBV3-1	once	TRBJ2-5	TGTGCCAGCAGCCAGTTGAAGACACCAGGGGAGACCCAGTACTTC	CASSQLKTPGETQYF
.	TRBV7-8	.	TRBJ1-5	TGTGCCAGCAGCCCAGCGGGTATCAATCAGCCCCAGCATTTT	CASSPAGINQPQHF
TRBD2	TRBV9	.	TRBJ2-3	TGTGCCAGCAGCGCCTTGACGGGACTAGCGGACACAGATACGCAGTATTTT	CASSALTGLADTDTQYF
.	TRBV27	.	TRBJ2-3	TGTGCCAGCGCCAGCTGGGATACGCAGTATTTT	CASASWDTQYF
.	TRBV30	.	TRBJ2-7	TGTGCCTGGAGCCCAGGAACAAGGACTTACTTC	CAWSPGTRTYF
.	TRBV3-1	few	TRBJ1-2	TGTGCCAGCAGCCAGACAGATTATGGCTACACCTTC	CASSQTDYGYTF
TRBD2	TRBV27	once	TRBJ2-3	TGTGCCAGCAGAGGGACTAGCGGGGTTACAGATACGCAGTATTTT	CASRGTSGVTDTQYF
TRBD1	TRBV7-7	.	TRBJ2-5	TGTGCCAGCAGCCGGGGGGAACCGGGACAGGGGGTGAAGACCCAGTACTTC	CASSRGEPGQGVKTQYF
.	TRBV18	.	TRBJ2-4	TGTGCCAGCTCACCACTACTAGCCAAAAACATTCAGTACTTC	CASSPLLAKNIQYF
.	TRBV28	.	TRBJ1-1	TGTGCCAGCAGTTTCCCGGGCCCGAACACTGAAGCTTTCTTT	CASSFPGPNTEAFF
TRBD1	TRBV18	few	TRBJ2-5	TGTGCCAGCTCACCCGGGACAGGCCAAGAGACCCAGTACTTC	CASSPGTGQETQYF
.	TRBV27	.	TRBJ2-1	TGTGCCAGCAGCGTAAGGGGCCATGAGCAGTTCTTC	CASSVRGHEQFF
TRBD1	TRBV27	.	TRBJ1-1	TGTGCCAGCAGTTTCATGTCGACAGGGGTGAACACTGAAGCTTTCTTT	CASSFMSTGVNTEAFF
.	TRBV5-1	few	TRBJ1-1	TGCGCCAGCAGTTTGGATGGCGGGTCAGCTTTCTTT	CASSLDGGSAFF
.	TRBV12-3/TRBV12-4	few	TRBJ2-2	TGTGCCAGCAGTTTAGGGGTAACCGGGGAGCTGTTTTTT	CASSLGVTGELFF
.	TRBV12-3/TRBV12-4	.	TRBJ1-1	TGTGCCAGCAGTTCGGGGTTGAACACTGAAGCTTTCTTT	CASSSGLNTEAFF
TRBD2	TRBV12-3/TRBV12-4	.	TRBJ2-5	TGTGCCAGCAGCCAGGGGACTAGCGGTTCCCAGTACTTC	CASSQGTSGSQYF
.	TRBV28	.	TRBJ2-2	TGTGCCAGCAGCCCACGGGGGCTAGCGAAGGGGGAGCTGTTTTTT	CASSPRGLAKGELFF